A selection of T cell receptor beta chains follows, all from one sample in a study of control samples from healthy donors and cancer patients. Here immunoSEQ multiplex PCR was the method, and the copy in TCRdb shows in-frame clones only, minus some. This repertoire shows 200,000 or so clones, roughly 94% found once; its top ten account for roughly 1.6%. The sample taken for sequencing was blood. The receptors come from a man aged 50 to 60 in good health. CDR3s include the opening cysteine and the closing phenylalanine or tryptophan. The order of the fields is V gene, CDR3 protein.

TRBV9	CASSVQPTGTEAFF
TRBV5-4	CASSLGRGDYGYTF
TRBV28	CASSSRTRGFNEQFF
TRBV18	CASSPSLTYEQYF
TRBV7-8	CASSASLGQNNEKLFF
TRBV5-1	CASSLALDSPAGELFF
TRBV18	CASSEGAMNTEAFF
TRBV5-5	CASSHPSTDTQYF
TRBV9	CASSVGPALYGYTF
TRBV3-1/TRBV3-2	CASNLLGGDTQYF
TRBV7-8	CASSLVESVSGNTIYF
TRBV24-1	CATSGTGWYGYTF
TRBV6-9	CASSHLRDRAFMNTEAFF
TRBV9	CASSPGLDASGQYF
TRBV29-1	CSVVGIPGNTIYF
TRBV7-2	CASSILWDQPQHF
TRBV5-1	CASSLTVGNPEAFF
TRBV6-5	CASRTANTGELFF
TRBV15	CATSRSSNEKLFF
TRBV10-3	CAISGSENTEAFF
TRBV29-1	CSVEGTGVEQYF
TRBV3-1/TRBV3-2	CATGTDFNSPLHF
TRBV29-1	CSVNRAGTTNTEAFF
TRBV5-1	CASTADASSGANVLTF
TRBV5-1	CASSSRGNTEAFF
TRBV19	CASRFEWDRGWNEQFF
TRBV14	CASSSPRDRVDTQYF
TRBV15	CATSREVNQPQHF
TRBV27	CASSKDRLGNQPQHF
TRBV5-1	CASSLESSGGADTQYF
TRBV11-2	CASSLMRHLGAFF
TRBV2	CASSVTPLIPQYF
TRBV28	CASSLSAKQGGWDF
TRBV27	CASSLLGNTEAFF
TRBV7-2	CASSPRQGTYNEQFF
TRBV6-5	CASSKPDGVAFF
TRBV12-3/TRBV12-4	CASTGGGFSPLHF
TRBV9	CASSVGPGGTEAFF
TRBV14	CASSSGSLVGGLFF
TRBV5-1	CASSSPGGPQETQYF
TRBV18	CASSPPYSWNTEAFF